This T cell receptor (beta chain) came from a study of blood T cell repertoires in COVID-19. Study-wide context: Donors in the United States, Italy and Spain gave samples during acute or convalescent COVID-19. From T cells, B-cell-depleted T cells, or PBMCs came the material, which was cDNA or gDNA.

This clone appeared once. Original processing methods: Amplification from reference gene primers served as the basis for estimated nucleated cell counts. The table came from immunoSEQ multiplex PCR; TCRdb's copy has only in-frame clones and leaves some out. The V and J calls and clone size come from that table; D and trimming were worked out from the DNA. The repertoire has 30,000 to 40,000 clones, around 87% of them found once; the top ten carry roughly two thirds. The sequence was collected from a man aged 70-80 years with acute or convalescent COVID-19. Sequenced input: peripheral blood.

CDR3 protein: CASSWRAAGYGYTF. The CDR3 coding sequence is TGTGCCAGCAGCTGGAGGGCAGCGGGCTATGGCTACACCTTC. V and J are TRBV5-6 and TRBJ1-2; D call uncertain. The V and J ends lost 3 bases and 4 bases respectively, with 13 bases between them. The CDR3 has 14 residues. Germline-derived CDR1 and CDR2 are SGHDT and YYEEEE.